The 28 T cell receptor beta chains given below trace back to one sample, sequenced in a study of cytomegalovirus exposure and HLA in healthy donors. Primers for the PCR totalled 60 Vbeta and 13 Jbeta. The table came from immunoSEQ multiplex PCR; TCRdb's copy has only in-frame clones and leaves some out. The data contain under 250,000 clones, about 85% of them singletons. The source material was PBMCs. The source is a girl aged 2-9 years in good health and CMV-seronegative.

The rearrangement uses TRBV4-1 and TRBJ1-3, with D hard to call. V lost 2 bases to trimming and J lost 4 bases, with 21 bases between them. Germline V gene data show CDR1 as MGHRA and CDR2 as YSYEKL. The length of the CDR3 is 18 residues. The DNA of the CDR3 is TGCGCCAGCAGCCAACCGCTCTACGGTCCCGGGTCCGGAAACACCATATATTTT. It yields the protein CASSQPLYGPGSGNTIYF.

The CDR3 spells CASSPDFYGYTF. The DNA of the CDR3 is TGTGCCAGCAGCCCAGATTTCTATGGCTACACCTTC. The chain joins TRBV2 to TRBJ1-2; D is unclear. The CDR3 loop spans 12 amino acids. Trimming removed 6 bases from V and 4 bases from J, with 9 bases in between. Per germline, CDR1 SNHLY and CDR2 FYNNEI.

This clone has a single count. The chain has TRBV5-4 and TRBJ1-5; D is uncertain. Germline loops: CDR1 SGHNT, CDR2 YYREEE (reference sequence). Trimming took 3 bases from V and 4 from J, leaving 8 bases between them. The length of the CDR3 is 13 residues. This CDR3 is CASSSDKNQPQHF. CDR3 nucleotides: TGTGCCAGCAGCTCCGACAAGAATCAGCCCCAGCATTTT.

The chain links TRBV5-1 to TRBJ1-1; the D is unclear. This CDR3 is 13 amino acids long. Germline CDR1 and CDR2: SGHRS and YFSETQ. Trimming cost V 0 bases and J 6 bases, with 9 bases left between them. CDR3 loop: CASSLAGEAEAFF. Written as DNA, the CDR3 is TGCGCCAGCAGCTTGGCCGGGGAGGCTGAAGCTTTCTTT. Full variable domain (remainder filled in from reference TRBV5-1 and TRBJ1-1): KAGVTQTPRYLIKTRGQQVTLSCSPISGHRSVSWYQQTPGQGLQFLFEYFSETQRNKGNFPGRFSGRQFSNSRSEMNVSTLELGDSALYLCASSLAGEAEAFFGQGTRLTVV.

The chain joins TRBV4-1 to TRBJ1-1; no firm D call. V dropped 5 bases and J dropped 4 bases, with 11 bases sitting between them. Germline V gene sequence: CDR1 MGHRA, CDR2 YSYEKL. The CDR3 length is 13 residues. CDR3 bases: TGCGCCAGCAGCACCTGGAGGAGCACTGAAGCTTTCTTT. The encoded protein is CASSTWRSTEAFF.

J is TRBJ2-1 and V is TRBV9; no definite D call. Deletions cut 0 bases from V and 6 bases from J, with 16 bases between. The CDR3 length is 16 residues. Germline V gives CDR1 SGDLS, CDR2 YYNGEE. The chain's CDR3 is CASSVDGGQWPNEQFF. As DNA, the CDR3 is TGTGCCAGCAGCGTAGATGGTGGGCAGTGGCCCAATGAGCAGTTCTTC.

The chain is built from TRBV5-4 and TRBJ2-1; 13 nucleotides line up with TRBD2. V lost 4 bases, J lost 1 base, and 2 bases stayed unmatched. The CDR3 runs to 16 residues. Germline assignment: CDR1 SGHNT and CDR2 YYREEE (reference sequence). Written as DNA, the CDR3 is TGTGCCAGCAGCCCGACTAGCGGGGGGTCCTACAATGAGCAGTTCTTC. This translates into CASSPTSGGSYNEQFF.

The chain has TRBV11-2 and TRBJ2-1; 11 nucleotides agree with TRBD2. The CDR3 totals 15 residues. CDR1 SGHAT and CDR2 FQNNGV come from the germline V gene. V gave up 3 bases and J gave up 3 bases; unmatched junction bases: 1. CDR3 loop: CASSFLAGGYNEQFF. In nucleotides, the CDR3 is TGTGCCAGCAGCTTTCTAGCGGGGGGCTACAATGAGCAGTTCTTC.

The gene calls are TRBV18 and TRBJ1-4; 7 bases fit TRBD1. CDR1 KGHSH and CDR2 LQKENI come from the germline V gene. V shed 3 bases and J 3 bases; nucleotides not matched to a gene: 4. The CDR3 totals 15 residues. The CDR3 loop reads CASSPHRGSNEKLFF. CDR3 nucleotides: TGTGCCAGCTCACCTCACAGGGGATCTAATGAAAAACTGTTTTTT.

This sequence joins TRBV4-1 and TRBJ1-5, with D tentatively TRBD1 (6 bases). Germline CDR1 MGHRA, CDR2 YSYEKL. CDR3 length equals 15 residues. V was cut by 5 bases and J by 5 bases, with 16 bases left in between. The CDR3 DNA reads as TGCGCCAGCAGCGAAACTGGACAGTCGGATCAGCCCCAGCATTTT. Amino acid sequence: CASSETGQSDQPQHF.

The rearrangement links TRBV27 to TRBJ2-2; perhaps TRBD2 as D (5 bases). The germline V gene encodes CDR1 MNHEY and CDR2 SMNVEV (reference sequence). V gave up 7 bases and J gave up 2 bases, with 17 bases separating them. The CDR3 contains 16 residues. CDR3 bases: TGTGCCAGCATGTTAAACGCGGGCCCCAACACCGGGGAGCTGTTTTTT. Translated, it gives CASMLNAGPNTGELFF.

The sample holds one count of this clone. The rearrangement links TRBV10-1 to TRBJ1-4; TRBD1 matches 7 bases. Germline trimming cut 0 bases from V and 8 bases from J; bases unmatched to any gene: 3. This CDR3 is built from 14 residues. CDR1 is WNHNN, CDR2 SYGVQD, per germline (reference sequence). The CDR3 protein is CASSESGQPEKLFF. As DNA, the CDR3 is TGCGCCAGCAGTGAGTCGGGACAGCCGGAAAAACTGTTTTTT.

The V call is TRBV6-6, the J call TRBJ1-1; 7 nucleotides agree with TRBD1. The ends lost 6 bases at V and 12 bases at J; junction bases unmatched: 10. The CDR3 runs to 12 residues. Germline V gene data show CDR1 as MNHNY and CDR2 as SVGAGI (reference sequence). The CDR3 DNA is TGTGCCAGCAGCGAACAGGGGCGAAGAACTTTCTTT. It specifies CASSEQGRRTFF.

This sequence joins TRBV7-2 and TRBJ2-3; perhaps TRBD1 as D (7 bases). V lost 1 base and J 2 bases, leaving 13 bases between the germline ends. The germline V gene encodes CDR1 SGHTA and CDR2 FQGNSA. The CDR3 spans 16 residues. CDR3 protein: CASSLGGTVLTDTQYF. For the CDR3, the DNA is TGTGCCAGCAGCTTAGGCGGGACAGTCCTCACAGATACGCAGTATTTT.

This clone was detected only once. This chain connects TRBV5-4 to TRBJ1-2; TRBD1 might be the D (5 bases). CDR1 SGHNT and CDR2 YYREEE come from the germline V gene (reference sequence). V was pared by 1 base and J by 3 bases, with 13 bases between. The CDR3 has 15 residues. Written as DNA, the CDR3 is TGTGCCAGCAGCTTGAGGGCGGGGGAAGACTATGGCTACACCTTC. Its translation is CASSLRAGEDYGYTF.

The chain employs TRBV9 and TRBJ1-1; weak D call: TRBD1 (5 bases). The V gene lost 0 bases and the J gene lost 0 bases, with 18 bases spanning the gap. The CDR3 covers 18 residues. Germline V CDR1 and CDR2: SGDLS, YYNGEE. The CDR3 loop reads CASSVGAGQSRLNTEAFF. The CDR3 DNA reads as TGTGCCAGCAGCGTAGGGGCAGGACAATCGCGACTGAACACTGAAGCTTTCTTT.

This clone was detected once. The V gene is TRBV4-1, the J gene TRBJ1-5; possibly TRBD1 for D (6 bases). The CDR3 covers 16 residues. V lost 0 bases to trimming and J lost 6 bases, with 15 bases between them. Germline V gene sequence: CDR1 MGHRA, CDR2 YSYEKL. The CDR3 is CASSQDNTGWSQPQHF. In DNA form, the CDR3 reads TGCGCCAGCAGCCAAGATAACACAGGGTGGAGTCAGCCCCAGCATTTT.

The CDR3 loop is CASSFRSGGYLYF. As DNA, the CDR3 is TGTGCCAGCAGCTTCCGCTCGGGAGGGTACCTATACTTC. The chain couples TRBV13 to TRBJ2-5; 8 bases map to TRBD2. Germline V gene sequence: CDR1 PRHDT, CDR2 FYEKMQ (reference sequence). After removal of 3 bases from V and 14 bases from J, the junction contained 11 bases not matched to a gene. This CDR3 comprises 13 residues.

The V gene is TRBV5-1, the J gene TRBJ2-1, with 9 bases aligning to TRBD2. Germline V CDR1 and CDR2: SGHRS, YFSETQ. V lost 3 bases, J lost 10 bases, and 14 bases stayed unmatched. The CDR3 contains 16 residues. The CDR3 loop is CASSSSSGRPGGEQFF. The CDR3 region has the DNA TGCGCCAGCAGCTCCTCAAGCGGGAGGCCGGGGGGAGAGCAGTTCTTC. The full variable domain, with the rest looked up from reference TRBV5-1 and TRBJ2-1, is KAGVTQTPRYLIKTRGQQVTLSCSPISGHRSVSWYQQTPGQGLQFLFEYFSETQRNKGNFPGRFSGRQFSNSRSEMNVSTLELGDSALYLCASSSSSGRPGGEQFFGPGTRLTVL.

This clone was counted only a few times. This chain connects TRBV6-1 to TRBJ2-5, with D possibly being TRBD1 (5 bases). Per the germline V gene, CDR1 is MNHNS and CDR2 is SASEGT. Between the trimmed V and J ends, which lost 11 bases and 5 bases, there was a span of 21 bases. The CDR3 is 14 amino acids. As DNA, the CDR3 is TGTGCCGGCACCCTTGGGTGGGGCGCGGAGACCCAGTACTTC. Protein: CAGTLGWGAETQYF.

The genes are TRBV4-1 and TRBJ1-5, with D possibly matching TRBD1 (5 bases). Germline V gene lookup returns CDR1 MGHRA and CDR2 YSYEKL. V was clipped by 3 bases and J by 4 bases, with 13 bases between them. CDR3 length equals 15 residues. The CDR3 DNA follows: TGCGCCAGCAGCCAGGGTGCGGGGGTAAATCAGCCCCAGCATTTT. It yields the protein CASSQGAGVNQPQHF.

Concerning this clone itself: This sample includes further DNA sequences coding for the same CDR3. The V and J genes are TRBV21-1 and TRBJ2-7; the table names TRBD1, a call not compared with the DNA. TRBV21-1 is a known pseudogene. The CDR3 is 16 amino acids. The CDR3 region has the DNA TGCGCCAGCAGCAACGGTCCTGGGGACAGCTGGTACGAGCAGTACTTC. This codes for CASSNGPGDSWYEQYF.

This clone was seen a few times. The chain is built from TRBV4-1 and TRBJ2-5, with D possibly being TRBD2 (6 bases). The last part of the DNA fits TRBJ2-7 better; the J call may be wrong. Germline V gene sequence: CDR1 MGHRA, CDR2 YSYEKL. The CDR3 length is 15 residues. The CDR3 DNA is TGCGCCAGCAGCCAAGATTTAGCGGAACCCTACGAGCAGTACTTC. Its translation is CASSQDLAEPYEQYF.

This chain links TRBV18 with TRBJ1-1; D call uncertain. V lost 6 bases and J lost 1, with 12 bases in between. Germline-derived CDR1 and CDR2 are KGHSH and LQKENI. The CDR3 spans 14 residues. The CDR3 sequence is CASSPTDSNTEAFF. The CDR3 coding sequence is TGTGCCAGCTCGCCAACGGACTCGAACACTGAAGCTTTCTTT.

This chain joins TRBV28 and TRBJ2-2; D uncertain. Trimming cost V 8 bases and J 8 bases, with 6 bases left between them. The CDR3 sequence is 10 residues long. Germline CDR1 and CDR2: MDHEN and SYDVKM. CDR3 protein: CASPPGELFF. The CDR3, as DNA: TGTGCCAGCCCCCCGGGGGAGCTGTTTTTT.

V is TRBV4-2 and J is TRBJ1-5; no definite D call. The CDR3 runs 15 residues. Trimming removed 0 bases from V and 2 bases from J, with 8 bases in between. Germline V CDR1 and CDR2: LGHNA, YNFKEQ. The CDR3 sequence is CASSQEAAGNQPQHF. The CDR3 DNA reads as TGTGCCAGCAGCCAAGAGGCGGCGGGCAATCAGCCCCAGCATTTT.

The rearrangement links TRBV18 to TRBJ2-3; 7 positions agree with TRBD1. CDR1 is KGHSH, CDR2 LQKENI, per germline. This CDR3 is built from 14 residues. Losses at the gene ends were 6 bases for V and 4 bases for J; bases not matched to a gene: 7. The CDR3 spells CASSLRQGPDTQYF. Written as DNA, the CDR3 is TGTGCCAGCTCGCTCCGACAGGGCCCAGATACGCAGTATTTT.

The CDR3 protein is CAIGSGLRENIQYF. DNA of the CDR3: TGTGCCATCGGATCAGGGCTGAGAGAAAACATTCAGTACTTC. The rearrangement joins TRBV10-3 to TRBJ2-4, with a weak D call TRBD1 (5 bases). Germline CDR1 and CDR2: ENHRY and SYGVKD. The CDR3 loop spans 14 amino acids. V shed 8 bases and J shed 5 bases, with 16 bases lying between them.